These T cell receptor beta chains were read from a single sample in a study of OX40 agonist ivuxolimab in advanced cancers. Clones were sequenced by immunoSEQ multiplex PCR, and TCRdb holds only the in-frame ones, with some missing. The sample shows roughly 24,000 clones, about 83% of them seen only once. The source was CD4+ or CD8+ T cells sorted from blood, collected in a trial of the OX40 agonist ivuxolimab. The receptors shown here come from an adult with an advanced solid tumor such as melanoma, head and neck, liver or kidney cancer. The CDR3 runs from the conserved cysteine through the conserved F or W. A D gene is named only where the DNA matches it firmly. The listing skips clone size in some rows; elsewhere it reads once, few, many or a size class.

v_call	d_call	clone_size	j_call	cdr3_nt	cdr3_aa
TRBV18	TRBD1	few	TRBJ1-2	TGTGCCAGCTCACCGGACAGGGGGTATGGCTACACCTTC	CASSPDRGYGYTF
TRBV4-1	.	few	TRBJ1-1	TGCGCCAGCAGCCAAGAGGGGGGGACCTCTGAAGCTTTCTTT	CASSQEGGTSEAFF
TRBV7-9	TRBD2	.	TRBJ2-1	TGTGCCAGCAGCCAGACAGGTCCCTTGGCGGGAGGGCCCGATGAGCAGTTCTTC	CASSQTGPLAGGPDEQFF
TRBV6-6	.	.	TRBJ2-2	TGTGCCACCCGCGCAAATTCGAACACCGGGGAGCTGTTTTTT	CATRANSNTGELFF
TRBV7-2	.	.	TRBJ2-3	TGTGCCAGCAGCTTAGCGGTACAGAGCACAGATACGCAGTATTTT	CASSLAVQSTDTQYF
TRBV2	.	.	TRBJ2-3	TGTGCCAGCAGTGAATCCAGCGGACCCCCCACAGATACGCAGTATTTT	CASSESSGPPTDTQYF
TRBV30	.	.	TRBJ2-1	TGTGCCTGGAGATCTAGCAGGGTCAACAATGAGCAGTTCTTC	CAWRSSRVNNEQFF
TRBV4-1	.	.	TRBJ1-2	TGCGCCAGCAGCCAAGTCGAGGGGAACTATGGCTACACCTTC	CASSQVEGNYGYTF
TRBV13	TRBD2	.	TRBJ2-5	TGTGCCAGCAGCGTAACTAGCGGGAAACAAGAGACCCAGTACTTC	CASSVTSGKQETQYF
TRBV14	.	.	TRBJ1-2	TGTGCCAGCAGCCAAGAATTAGGAAAGGGGTATGGCTACACCTTC	CASSQELGKGYGYTF
TRBV7-3	.	few	TRBJ1-1	TGTGCCAGCAGCTTTGGGGGGCAGACTGAAGCTTTCTTT	CASSFGGQTEAFF
TRBV4-3	TRBD2	.	TRBJ2-3	TGCGCCAGCAGCCAAGAGGGAGGGTACACAGATACGCAGTATTTT	CASSQEGGYTDTQYF
TRBV27	.	.	TRBJ1-3	TGTGCCAGCAGTCCCAGGGTTTCTGGAAACACCATATATTTT	CASSPRVSGNTIYF
TRBV6-6	.	.	TRBJ2-3	TGTGCCAGCAGCGCAGGCCTGGGGAGCACAGATACGCAGTATTTT	CASSAGLGSTDTQYF
TRBV18	.	.	TRBJ2-7	TGTGCCAGCTCACCGGGGTATCACGAGCAGTACTTC	CASSPGYHEQYF
TRBV6-6	.	once	TRBJ2-2	TGTGCCAGCTGCCCCGGTTGGGAGAACACCGGGGAGCTGTTTTTT	CASCPGWENTGELFF
TRBV7-9	.	.	TRBJ2-2	TGTGCCAGCCTATATTTAGGAGGGACCGGGGAGCTGTTTTTT	CASLYLGGTGELFF
TRBV19	.	.	TRBJ1-4	TGTGCCAGTAGTATTGGGGCAGCAACTAATGAAAAACTGTTTTTT	CASSIGAATNEKLFF
TRBV11-3	.	.	TRBJ2-2	TGTGCCAGCAGCTTAGATCCTAACACCGGGGAGCTGTTTTTT	CASSLDPNTGELFF
TRBV7-9	.	.	TRBJ2-7	TGTGCCAGCAGCTTAGATTGGCGGGGCTCCTACGAGCAGTACTTC	CASSLDWRGSYEQYF
TRBV4-3	.	.	TRBJ2-7	TGCGCCAGCAGCCAAGTTGCCGGCCCGCTAACTTACGAGCAGTACTTC	CASSQVAGPLTYEQYF
TRBV4-1	TRBD2	.	TRBJ2-7	TGCGCCAGCAGCCTGAGAAGCGGGAGGCCAGACTACGAGCAGTACTTC	CASSLRSGRPDYEQYF
TRBV19	TRBD1	.	TRBJ1-6	TGTGCCAGCAAACTGGACAGGGCGGAAAATTCACCCCTCCACTTT	CASKLDRAENSPLHF
TRBV5-5	.	.	TRBJ1-5	TGTGCCAGCAGCCCCGGACAGAATCAGCCCCAGCATTTT	CASSPGQNQPQHF
TRBV9	.	once	TRBJ2-1	TGTGCCAGCAGCGTACAGGGCGCCAATGAGCAGTTCTTC	CASSVQGANEQFF
TRBV4-3	.	.	TRBJ2-7	TGCGCCAGCAGCAGGGGGTCGGGTGACGAGCAGTACTTC	CASSRGSGDEQYF
TRBV6-4	.	.	TRBJ1-1	TGTGCCAGCAGCGCCGGGAGGGACACTGAAGCTTTCTTT	CASSAGRDTEAFF
TRBV4-2	TRBD2	.	TRBJ2-2	TGTGCCAGCAGCCAGTTAGCGGGAGGGTACACCGGGGAGCTGTTTTTT	CASSQLAGGYTGELFF
TRBV5-6	TRBD1	.	TRBJ1-2	TGTGCCAGCAGCTTCCGGGACAGTACTGGCTACACCTTC	CASSFRDSTGYTF
TRBV5-1	.	.	TRBJ1-4	TGCGCCAGCAGCCAGGTTACTAATGAAAAACTGTTTTTT	CASSQVTNEKLFF
TRBV5-6	.	.	TRBJ2-7	TGTGCCAGCAGCTTGGCCGCCTACGAGCAGTACTTC	CASSLAAYEQYF
TRBV21-1	.	.	TRBJ2-1	TGTGCCAGCAGCAAAGGAGGCACTAGCGGGAGTCGGGGATCCTACAATGAGCAGTTCTTC	CASSKGGTSGSRGSYNEQFF
TRBV7-8	.	once	TRBJ2-5	TGTGCCTCCAAGCCGGTCCGTTTTTTACGTGGAGAGACCCAGTACTTC	CASKPVRFLRGETQYF
TRBV21-1	.	.	TRBJ2-5	TGTGCCAGCAGCAAGTTAGACATAGAGACCCAGTACTTC	CASSKLDIETQYF
TRBV7-9	.	.	TRBJ2-4	TGTGCCAGCACCCCCTTAGGTCTGGACAAAAACATTCAGTACTTC	CASTPLGLDKNIQYF
TRBV7-2	.	.	TRBJ1-1	TGTGCCAGCAGCTTATCACAGGGCGGAACGAACACTGAAGCTTTCTTT	CASSLSQGGTNTEAFF
TRBV4-3	TRBD2	.	TRBJ2-2	TGCGCCAGCAGCCAAGACCTGGTTTTTAGCGGGGGATTAAGCGGCGGGGAGCTGTTTTTT	CASSQDLVFSGGLSGGELFF
TRBV9	.	.	TRBJ2-5	TGTGCCAGCAGCCCAGAGCTGTCGGGGCAGGAGACCCAGTACTTC	CASSPELSGQETQYF
TRBV15	TRBD1	.	TRBJ2-1	TGTGCCACCAGCAGAGATTCAGGGGGTTCCTACAATGAGCAGTTCTTC	CATSRDSGGSYNEQFF
TRBV7-9	TRBD1	.	TRBJ1-2	TGTGCCAGCAGCTTAGAGGGGGCAGGCCAGGGCTACACCTTC	CASSLEGAGQGYTF
TRBV29-1	.	.	TRBJ1-2	TGCAGCGTTGAAAGGCTCAGGCAGAATAACTATGGCTACACCTTC	CSVERLRQNNYGYTF
TRBV18	.	once	TRBJ1-2	TGTGCCAGCTCAGAGGACGGAAACTATGGCTACACCTTC	CASSEDGNYGYTF
TRBV27	.	once	TRBJ2-5	TGTGCCAGCAGTTTTTCTAGGAGGGAGACCCAGTACTTC	CASSFSRRETQYF
TRBV5-6	.	.	TRBJ2-1	TGTGCCAGCAGCCGGGGGTACAATGAGCAGTTCTTC	CASSRGYNEQFF
TRBV7-2	TRBD2	few	TRBJ2-1	TGTGCCAGCAGGAAAGCGCCCGGGACTAGCGGGGCATATGAGCAGTTCTTC	CASRKAPGTSGAYEQFF
TRBV7-9	TRBD1	.	TRBJ2-7	TGTGCCAGCAGCCCCCGCCGACAGGGGGGGACCTACGAGCAGTACTTC	CASSPRRQGGTYEQYF
TRBV14	.	.	TRBJ2-1	TGTGCCAGCAGCCAAGAAAACAGCTACAATGAGCAGTTCTTC	CASSQENSYNEQFF
TRBV5-4	TRBD2	.	TRBJ2-5	TGTGCCAGCAGCTCGCTAGCGGGATTAGCAGAGACCCAGTACTTC	CASSSLAGLAETQYF
TRBV7-2	.	.	TRBJ2-7	TGTGCCAGCAGCTTAGGCGGGAAACCCTACGAGCAGTACTTC	CASSLGGKPYEQYF
TRBV5-4	TRBD2	.	TRBJ2-1	TGTGCCAGCAGCGCGGGGGGGCCGAGTTGGTACAATGAGCAGTTCTTC	CASSAGGPSWYNEQFF
TRBV7-2	.	.	TRBJ2-7	TGTGCCAGCAGCACCTCCTACGAGCAGTACTTC	CASSTSYEQYF
TRBV7-3	.	few	TRBJ2-3	TGTGCCAGCAGCGGCCTAGGAACAGATACGCAGTATTTT	CASSGLGTDTQYF
TRBV19	TRBD2	once	TRBJ2-1	TGTGCCAGTAAAAGGACTAGCGGGGACAATGAGCAGTTCTTC	CASKRTSGDNEQFF
TRBV11-2	TRBD2	.	TRBJ2-5	TGTGCCAGCAGCTTATCGGCTTTAGCGGGGGGGCGAGAGACCCAGTACTTC	CASSLSALAGGRETQYF